This T cell receptor beta chain originates from a study of cytomegalovirus exposure and HLA in healthy donors. Study results and limitations: Later analysis demonstrated an association between a missense DCLRE1C variant and TCR beta V- and J-gene trimming. It emerged from a later analysis that several of the most significant clusters appeared to be linked to common viral pathogens.

The germline V gene encodes CDR1 MNHEY and CDR2 SVGAGI. The CDR3 is 13 residues long. The ends were cut back, 0 bases at V and 11 bases at J, with 13 bases in the middle. Turning to this clone: Its antigen is unknown.

This PCR relied on a set of 60 Vbeta primers and 13 Jbeta primers. TCRdb's table, derived via immunoSEQ multiplex PCR, lists solely in-frame clones and lacks some. The sample includes fewer than 85,000 clones, around 76% of them seen just once. The sequence was collected from a male donor in good health and CMV-seropositive. The chain has TRBV6-5 and TRBJ2-5, with D possibly matching TRBD2 (5 bases). Sequencing input: PBMCs. The CDR3 sequence: CASSYSLAREQYF. CDR3 nucleotide sequence: TGTGCCAGCAGTTACTCTTTAGCAAGGGAGCAGTACTTC.